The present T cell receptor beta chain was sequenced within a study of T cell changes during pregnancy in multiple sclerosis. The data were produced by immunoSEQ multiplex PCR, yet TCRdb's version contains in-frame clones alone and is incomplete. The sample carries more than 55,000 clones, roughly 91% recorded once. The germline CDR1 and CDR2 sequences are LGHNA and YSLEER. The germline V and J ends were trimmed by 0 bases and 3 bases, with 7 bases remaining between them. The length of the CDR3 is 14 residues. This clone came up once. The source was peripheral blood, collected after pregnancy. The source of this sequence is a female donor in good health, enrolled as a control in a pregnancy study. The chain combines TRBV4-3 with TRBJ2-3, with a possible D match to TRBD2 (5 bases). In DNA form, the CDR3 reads TGCGCCAGCAGCCAAGAGGGCGGGACAGATACGCAGTATTTT. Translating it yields CASSQEGGTDTQYF.